This T cell receptor beta chain came from a study of blood T cell repertoires in COVID-19. Study as a whole: Sources were T cells, B-cell-depleted T cells, or PBMCs; the material itself was cDNA or gDNA.

Profiling relied on immunoSEQ multiplex PCR, and the TCRdb table lists in-frame clones only, not all of them. The table lists approximately 290,000 clones, approximately 85% of them singletons. The CDR3 sequence is 17 residues long. J lost 2 bases, V lost 9 bases, and 13 bases had no gene match. CDR1 is LNHDA, CDR2 SQIVND, per germline (reference sequence). Those enrolled, adults aged about 18 to 89 years, came from some 23 US areas. Sequenced: PBMCs or T cells enriched from blood (not recorded which). The J gene is TRBJ2-5, the V gene TRBV19; TRBD2 agrees at 12 bases. This clonotype originated in a woman aged 25 to 39 who had recovered from COVID-19. CDR3 DNA sequence: TGTGCCAGCGATCCCGGGACTAGCGGGCGGGGGCAAGAGACCCAGTACTTC. It codes for CASDPGTSGRGQETQYF.